This TCR beta chain appears in the sequencing data of a study of cytomegalovirus exposure and HLA in healthy donors. Donors were drawn from the approximately 120-subject validation cohort, separate from the roughly 610-subject first cohort. CDR3 size: 15 residues. The V gene's germline CDR1 is SGHTA and CDR2 FQGTGA. Trimming removed 3 bases from V and 0 bases from J; junction bases left unmatched: 1. Study observations and caveats: The study labeled 150 to 200 TCR beta chains cytomegalovirus-associated. Rarity characterized most TCR sequences, yet some public TCRs appeared in many donors.

Assay used: immunoSEQ multiplex PCR; TCRdb lists only in-frame clones, some missing. Of some 72,000 clones in the sample, 96% were seen once. As regards this clone: Its antigen is still unknown.

What was sequenced was PBMCs. This receptor was taken from a man aged 18 to 30 in good health and CMV-seropositive. The rearrangement links TRBV7-3 to TRBJ2-1; 8 positions match TRBD2. CDR3 region: CASSFLAGSYNEQFF. The CDR3 nucleotides read TGTGCCAGCAGCTTTCTAGCGGGCTCCTACAATGAGCAGTTCTTC.